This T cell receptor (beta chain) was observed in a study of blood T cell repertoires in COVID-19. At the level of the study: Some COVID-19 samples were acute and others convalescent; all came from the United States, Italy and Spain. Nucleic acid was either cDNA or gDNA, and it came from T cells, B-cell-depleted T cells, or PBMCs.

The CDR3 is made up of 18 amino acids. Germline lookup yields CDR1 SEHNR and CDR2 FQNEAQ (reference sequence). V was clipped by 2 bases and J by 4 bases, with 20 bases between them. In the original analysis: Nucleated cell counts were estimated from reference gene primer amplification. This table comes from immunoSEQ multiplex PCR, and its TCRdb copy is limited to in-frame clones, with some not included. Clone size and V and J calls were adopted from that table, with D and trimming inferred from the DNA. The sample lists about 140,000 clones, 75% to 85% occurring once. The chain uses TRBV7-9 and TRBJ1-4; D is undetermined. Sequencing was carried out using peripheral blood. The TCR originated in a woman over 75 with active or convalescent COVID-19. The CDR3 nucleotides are TGTGCCAGCAGCTTAAATCAGTGGTATTTGTTGCTTAATGAAAAACTGTTTTTT. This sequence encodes CASSLNQWYLLLNEKLFF.